This T cell receptor beta chain was sequenced in a study of T cell responses to AZD1222 COVID-19 vaccine. On the study more broadly: Second-dose intervals near 4 or 12 weeks were combined. Findings of the study overall: Every sample of the repertoires postdated the peak T cell response. Spike-specific TCR depth and breadth grew after two AZD1222 doses. Spike was spanned by vaccine-associated CD4 TCRs, with dominance at 160-218 and 743-854.

Trimming stripped 4 bases from V and 0 bases from J, with 16 bases between. This CDR3 is built from 16 residues. Germline assignment: CDR1 SQVTM and CDR2 ANQGSEA. The protocol was immunoSEQ multiplex PCR, while the TCRdb copy is restricted to in-frame clones and leaves out a portion. The sample records about 110,000 clones, about 90% being singletons. This clone was found once. Its antigen is still unknown. The chain is built from TRBV29-1 and TRBJ1-3; D may be TRBD1 (5 bases). The material was peripheral blood, obtained on day 0 of AZD1222 vaccination. The TCR sequence derives from an adult in good health. The CDR3 coding sequence is TGCAGCGTTGGCGTAGGGCAGGGTGGCTCTGGAAACACCATATATTTT. This encodes CSVGVGQGGSGNTIYF. The entire variable domain, with the rest obtained from reference TRBV29-1 and TRBJ1-3, is as follows: SAVISQKPSRDICQRGTSLTIQCQVDSQVTMMFWYRQQPGQSLTLIATANQGSEATYESGFVIDKFPISRPNLTFSTLTVSNMSPEDSSIYLCSVGVGQGGSGNTIYFGEGSWLTVV.